This T cell receptor (beta chain) emerged from a study of cytomegalovirus exposure and HLA in healthy donors. Turning to the study itself: When 398 donors were genotyped, over 80% of them were found to fall in the Caucasian-associated ancestry cluster.

Note on this clone: Other DNA sequences of this sample code for an identical CDR3.

CDR3 length: 12 amino acids. Trimming left V 5 bases short and J 2 bases short, with 7 bases between. Germline V gene sequence: CDR1 SGHAT, CDR2 FQNNGV. This PCR relied on a set of 60 Vbeta primers and 13 Jbeta primers. Using immunoSEQ multiplex PCR, the repertoire was profiled, and TCRdb retains in-frame clones only, with some absent. The data hold 85,000 to 100,000 clones, with just under 80% observed a single time. The TCR sequence derives from a woman between 40 and 50 years old in good health and CMV-seropositive. The sample consisted of PBMCs. J is TRBJ2-7 and V is TRBV11-2, with no clear D. CDR3 amino acids: CASSPPAYEQYF. In DNA, the CDR3 is TGTGCCAGCAGCCCGCCAGCCTACGAGCAGTACTTC.